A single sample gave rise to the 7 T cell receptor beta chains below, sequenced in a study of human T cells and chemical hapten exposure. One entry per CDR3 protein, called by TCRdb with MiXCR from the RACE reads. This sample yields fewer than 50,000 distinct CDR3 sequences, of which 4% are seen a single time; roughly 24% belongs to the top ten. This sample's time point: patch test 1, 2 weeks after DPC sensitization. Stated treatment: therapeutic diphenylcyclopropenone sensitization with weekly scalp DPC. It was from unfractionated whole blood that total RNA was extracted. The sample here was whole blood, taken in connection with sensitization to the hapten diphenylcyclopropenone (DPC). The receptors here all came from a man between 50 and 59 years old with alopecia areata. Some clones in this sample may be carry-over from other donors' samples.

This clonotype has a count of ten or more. The CDR3, as DNA: TGTGCCAGCAGCTACGGACAGGGGTCCATTGTGGGGGAGCTGTTTTTT. This gives the protein CASSYGQGSIVGELFF. The chain couples TRBV7-9 to TRBJ2-2; 9 bases agree with TRBD1. This CDR3 is built from 16 residues. Germline values: CDR1 SEHNR, CDR2 FQNEAQ (reference sequence). V lost 4 bases, J lost 8 bases, and 11 bases stayed unmatched.

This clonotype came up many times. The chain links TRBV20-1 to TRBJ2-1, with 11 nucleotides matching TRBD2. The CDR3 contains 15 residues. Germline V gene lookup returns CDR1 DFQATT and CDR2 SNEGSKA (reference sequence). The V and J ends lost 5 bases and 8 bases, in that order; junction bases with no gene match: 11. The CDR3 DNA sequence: TGCAGTGCTCTTAAACTAGCGGGAGCAGTTGATGAGCAGTTCTTC. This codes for CSALKLAGAVDEQFF.

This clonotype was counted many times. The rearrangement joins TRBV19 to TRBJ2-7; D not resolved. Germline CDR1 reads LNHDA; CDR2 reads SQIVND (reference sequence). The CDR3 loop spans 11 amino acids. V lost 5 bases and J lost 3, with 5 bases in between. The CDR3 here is CASSSNYEQYF. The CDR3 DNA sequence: TGTGCCAGTAGTTCGAACTACGAGCAGTACTTC.

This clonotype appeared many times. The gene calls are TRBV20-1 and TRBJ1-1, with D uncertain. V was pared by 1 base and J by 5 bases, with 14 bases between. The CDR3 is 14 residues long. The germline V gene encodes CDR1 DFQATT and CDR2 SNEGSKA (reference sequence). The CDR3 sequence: CSARVNRRATEAFF. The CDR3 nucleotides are TGCAGTGCTAGAGTCAACAGAAGGGCGACTGAAGCTTTCTTT.

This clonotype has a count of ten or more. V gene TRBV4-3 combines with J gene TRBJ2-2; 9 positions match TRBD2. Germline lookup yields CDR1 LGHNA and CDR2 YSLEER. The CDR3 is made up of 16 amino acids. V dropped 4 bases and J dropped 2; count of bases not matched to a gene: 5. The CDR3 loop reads CASSLQAGGNTGELFF. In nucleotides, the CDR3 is TGCGCCAGCAGCCTTCAAGCGGGAGGAAACACCGGGGAGCTGTTTTTT.

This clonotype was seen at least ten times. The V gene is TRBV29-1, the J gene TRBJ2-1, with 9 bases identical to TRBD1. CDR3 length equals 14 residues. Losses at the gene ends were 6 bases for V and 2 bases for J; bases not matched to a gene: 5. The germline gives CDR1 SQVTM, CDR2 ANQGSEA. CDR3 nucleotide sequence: TGCAGCGTGGGGTGGACAGGGGCCTACAATGAGCAGTTCTTC. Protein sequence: CSVGWTGAYNEQFF.

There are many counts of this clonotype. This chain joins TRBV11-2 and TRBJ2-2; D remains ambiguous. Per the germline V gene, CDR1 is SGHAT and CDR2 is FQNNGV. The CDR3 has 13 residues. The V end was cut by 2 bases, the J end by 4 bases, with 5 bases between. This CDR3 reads CASSLKGTGELFF. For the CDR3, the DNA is TGTGCCAGCAGCTTAAAAGGCACCGGGGAGCTGTTTTTT. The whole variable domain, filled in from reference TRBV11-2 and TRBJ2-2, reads EAGVAQSPRYKIIEKRQSVAFWCNPISGHATLYWYQQILGQGPKLLIQFQNNGVVDDSQLPKDRFSAERLKGVDSTLKIQPAKLEDSAVYLCASSLKGTGELFFGEGSRLTVL.